These 23 T cell receptor beta chains originate from one sample sequenced in a study of type 1 regulatory T cells. In TCRdb, the reads were re-called with MiXCR into one record per CDR3 protein. The sample lists about 97,000 distinct CDR3 sequences, about a third occurring once. The sample comprised CD4+ T cells, either the whole sample or a sorted fraction (not recorded which). The receptor source for this set is a human donor in good health.

The V gene is TRBV6-2 or TRBV6-3, the J gene TRBJ2-1; 8 positions agree with TRBD2. Trimming at V came to 2 bases and at J to 9 bases, leaving 6 bases not matched to a gene. Germline CDR1 is MNHEY and CDR2 is SVGEGT. This CDR3 has 14 residues. DNA for the CDR3: TGTGCCAGCAGTTACCCTACTAGCGGCAGTGAGCAGTTCTTC. Translated, it gives CASSYPTSGSEQFF.

This clonotype has more than one count but fewer than ten. This rearrangement joins TRBV5-1 to TRBJ2-1, with 7 bases that match TRBD2. The V gene end was trimmed by 4 bases and the J gene end by 9 bases; junction bases not matched to a gene: 7. CDR1 is SGHRS and CDR2 is YFSETQ in the germline V gene. The CDR3 loop spans 13 amino acids. This CDR3 is CASSGRGLAEQFF. CDR3 nucleotide sequence: TGCGCCAGCAGCGGGAGGGGTCTCGCTGAGCAGTTCTTC.

This clonotype was seen a handful of times. The chain links TRBV6-5 to TRBJ1-2, with D possibly TRBD1 on 5 matching bases. The ends were cut back, 2 bases at V and 8 bases at J, with 12 bases in the middle. The CDR3 is 13 residues long. Germline lookup yields CDR1 MNHEY and CDR2 SVGAGI. In DNA, the CDR3 is TGTGCCAGCAGTTACGCCGGGACCGGGGGCTACACCTTC. As protein: CASSYAGTGGYTF.

This chain uses TRBV29-1 with TRBJ2-7, with D perhaps TRBD1 (5 bases). Deletions cut 3 bases from V and 4 bases from J, with 10 bases between. Germline V gives CDR1 SQVTM, CDR2 ANQGSEA. There are 12 residues in the CDR3. CDR3 sequence: CSVETVPYEQYF. Here the CDR3 DNA reads TGCAGCGTTGAGACAGTCCCATACGAGCAGTACTTC.

This clonotype turned up a few times. This chain connects TRBV3-1 to TRBJ1-1, with TRBD1 identical over 7 bases. V was pared by 1 base and J by 10 bases, with 3 bases of the junction left unmatched. The CDR3 spans 12 residues. Germline values: CDR1 LGHDT, CDR2 YNNKEL (reference sequence). CDR3 residues: CASSQGSGGAFF. The CDR3 coding sequence is TGTGCCAGCAGCCAAGGTTCAGGGGGAGCTTTCTTT.

The rearrangement links TRBV5-1 to TRBJ2-7, with TRBD1 identical over 7 bases. CDR3 size: 16 residues. The germline V gene has CDR1 SGHRS and CDR2 YFSETQ. Losses at the gene ends were 2 bases for V and 1 base for J; bases not matched to a gene: 9. CDR3 nucleotide sequence: TGCGCCAGCAGCTTACTGAGGGGGCTAGGGTCCTACGAGCAGTACTTC. As protein: CASSLLRGLGSYEQYF. Using reference TRBV5-1 and TRBJ2-7 for the parts outside the CDR3, the full variable domain is KAGVTQTPRYLIKTRGQQVTLSCSPISGHRSVSWYQQTPGQGLQFLFEYFSETQRNKGNFPGRFSGRQFSNSRSEMNVSTLELGDSALYLCASSLLRGLGSYEQYFGPGTRLTVT.

The chain is built from TRBV4-3 and TRBJ2-1, with 8 nucleotides matching TRBD2. Trimming cost V 0 bases and J 6 bases; bases outside gene matches: 4. Germline values: CDR1 LGHNA, CDR2 YSLEER. The CDR3 length is 15 residues. This CDR3 is CASSQDPSGSNEQFF. In DNA, the CDR3 is TGCGCCAGCAGCCAAGATCCTAGCGGGTCCAATGAGCAGTTCTTC.

The rearrangement links TRBV28 to TRBJ2-3, with D maybe TRBD2 (5 bases). The CDR3 is 14 amino acids. CDR1 is MDHEN, CDR2 SYDVKM, per germline. V lost 8 bases and J 8 bases, leaving 20 bases between the germline ends. In DNA form, the CDR3 reads TGTGCCAGCGGCGGGCCCCTGCCACGGGGTACGCAGTATTTT. Its protein product is CASGGPLPRGTQYF.

This clonotype came up a few times. This chain joins TRBV4-1 and TRBJ2-6; no firm D call. Per the germline V gene, CDR1 is MGHRA and CDR2 is YSYEKL. V was cut by 1 base and J by 0 bases, with 4 bases left in between. The CDR3 loop spans 15 amino acids. CDR3 sequence (DNA): TGCGCCAGCAGCCAAGGCCACTCTGGGGCCAACGTCCTGACTTTC. Residues: CASSQGHSGANVLTF.

This clonotype was found a few times. V and J are TRBV7-2 and TRBJ2-7, with 8 positions matching TRBD2. CDR1 and CDR2 (germline): SGHTA, FQGNSA. This CDR3 spans 16 amino acids. Unmatched junction bases numbered 16, after V lost 6 bases and J lost 6 bases. The CDR3 DNA follows: TGTGCCAGCAGGAAGGTTGCCACCGGGACTAGAGGCGAGCAGTACTTC. Amino acids: CASRKVATGTRGEQYF.

This clonotype occurred a few times. V usage is TRBV20-1 and J usage is TRBJ2-5; 11 nucleotides agree with TRBD2. V trimming: 5 bases; J trimming: 5 bases; junction bases outside the gene matches: 13. The CDR3 covers 16 residues. Germline-derived CDR1 and CDR2 are DFQATT and SNEGSKA (reference sequence). The CDR3 reads CSAPGLAEILGETQYF. The CDR3 nucleotides read TGCAGTGCTCCGGGACTAGCGGAGATCTTGGGGGAGACCCAGTACTTC.

Of note for this clonotype: One end of the junction varies from germline; a read error may be responsible. The rearrangement joins TRBV20-1 to TRBJ2-7; D is unclear. The CDR3 runs to 15 residues. Germline CDR1 reads DFQATT; CDR2 reads SNEGSKA (reference sequence). CDR3 in DNA: TGCAGTGCTAGAGATCCCTCCGGTAGCTCCGACGAGCAGTACTTC. It codes for CSARDPSGSSDEQYF.

This clonotype was seen a handful of times. The CDR3 DNA follows: TGCAGCGTTGTCGGGGAAGACTATGGCTACACCTTC. Protein sequence: CSVVGEDYGYTF. V usage is TRBV29-1 and J usage is TRBJ1-2; no clear D gene. Trimming pared 4 bases from V and 3 bases from J, leaving 9 bases between. CDR3 length: 12 residues. In germline, CDR1 is SQVTM, CDR2 ANQGSEA.

This chain joins TRBV3-1 and TRBJ2-7; TRBD2 might be the D (5 bases). The CDR3 has 13 residues. Trimming pared 6 bases from V and 2 bases from J, leaving 11 bases between. The germline gives CDR1 LGHDT, CDR2 YNNKEL (reference sequence). This chain's CDR3 is CASRDGIAYEQYF. CDR3 in DNA: TGTGCCAGCAGGGACGGGATAGCCTACGAGCAGTACTTC.

On this clonotype itself: A junction boundary mismatches the germline segment, possibly from a read error. V and J are TRBV3-1 and TRBJ1-1; TRBD1 agrees at 7 bases. Germline CDR1 is LGHDT and CDR2 is YNNKEL (reference sequence). CDR3 length: 14 amino acids. The CDR3 here is CASCQGGRDTEAFF. The CDR3 DNA reads TGTGCCAGCTGCCAGGGGGGCAGGGACACTGAAGCTTTCTTT.

This clonotype was recorded at least ten times. The chain employs TRBV7-9 and TRBJ1-1; D gene unclear. Trimming pared 2 bases from V and 0 bases from J, leaving 4 bases between. Germline values: CDR1 SEHNR, CDR2 FQNEAQ (reference sequence). The CDR3 is 13 amino acids. The CDR3 region has the DNA TGTGCCAGCAGCTTAACCGTGAACACTGAAGCTTTCTTT. This encodes CASSLTVNTEAFF.

The rearrangement joins TRBV20-1 to TRBJ2-7; D is uncertain. V was shortened by 1 base and J by 4 bases, with 11 bases between the two germline ends. The V gene's germline CDR1 is DFQATT and CDR2 SNEGSKA (reference sequence). CDR3 length equals 13 residues. CDR3 region: CSARAPLGYEQYF. DNA for the CDR3: TGCAGTGCTAGAGCCCCCCTAGGTTACGAGCAGTACTTC.

The chain links TRBV20-1 to TRBJ2-7, with 12 bases that match TRBD2. V lost 6 bases, J lost 4 bases, and 10 bases stayed unmatched. The CDR3 loop spans 15 amino acids. Germline V gene lookup returns CDR1 DFQATT and CDR2 SNEGSKA (reference sequence). CDR3 in amino acids: CSARSSGRAEYEQYF. CDR3 DNA sequence: TGCAGTGCGAGATCTAGCGGGAGGGCCGAGTACGAGCAGTACTTC.

V gene TRBV28 combines with J gene TRBJ2-1, with TRBD2 matching 8 bases. Germline assignment: CDR1 MDHEN and CDR2 SYDVKM. This CDR3 spans 16 amino acids. The ends lost 5 bases at V and 6 bases at J; junction bases unmatched: 12. In nucleotides, the CDR3 is TGTGCCAGCAGTATAGGCGGGACTAGGGGGAGCAATGAGCAGTTCTTC. Its protein is CASSIGGTRGSNEQFF. The complete variable domain, with remaining parts taken from reference TRBV28 and TRBJ2-1, reads DVKVTQSSRYLVKRTGEKVFLECVQDMDHENMFWYRQDPGLGLRLIYFSYDVKMKEKGDIPEGYSVSREKKERFSLILESASTNQTSMYLCASSIGGTRGSNEQFFGPGTRLTVL.

The chain has TRBV19 and TRBJ2-3, with 7 positions matching TRBD2. Trimming removed 4 bases from V and 2 bases from J; junction bases left unmatched: 18. Germline assignment: CDR1 LNHDA and CDR2 SQIVND (reference sequence). The CDR3 sequence is 19 residues long. This chain's CDR3 is CASSNTGGLWWGTTDTQYF. In DNA form, the CDR3 reads TGTGCCAGTAGTAACACGGGAGGTTTGTGGTGGGGAACCACAGATACGCAGTATTTT.

The chain recombines TRBV25-1 with TRBJ1-2; perhaps TRBD1 as D (6 bases). V lost 4 bases and J lost 7, with 16 bases in between. CDR1 is MGHDK and CDR2 is SYGVNS in the germline V gene. CDR3 length equals 14 residues. CDR3 DNA: TGTGCCAGCAGTGGTTTCGGACAGTCTCCTGGCTACACCTTC. This encodes CASSGFGQSPGYTF.

This clonotype was counted between two and nine times. J is TRBJ2-1 and V is TRBV7-2; 9 bases fit TRBD2. The CDR3 covers 16 residues. V lost 1 base to trimming and J lost 0 bases; unmatched junction nucleotides: 1. Germline CDR1 and CDR2: SGHTA and FQGNSA. The CDR3 bases are TGTGCCAGCAGCTTAGGACTAGCGGCCTCCTACAATGAGCAGTTCTTC. Its translation is CASSLGLAASYNEQFF.

This clonotype has only one observation. The chain carries TRBV10-3 and TRBJ2-1; 13 nucleotides line up with TRBD2. The CDR3 is 17 residues long. The V gene's germline CDR1 is ENHRY and CDR2 SYGVKD. V lost 6 bases, J lost 1 base, and 6 bases stayed unmatched. The CDR3 DNA sequence: TGTGCCATCAGAACTAGCGGGAGGGAGGGGTCCTACAATGAGCAGTTCTTC. The encoded protein is CAIRTSGREGSYNEQFF.